The rows below give T cell receptor beta chains drawn from one sample of a study of T cell repertoires in cytomegalovirus infection. MiXCR was run by TCRdb on the reads, yielding one entry per CDR3 protein. Of about 920,000 distinct CDR3 sequences in the sample, 31% were seen once. No cognate antigen is known for these TCRs. The material sequenced was cultured CD8+ T cells from PBMCs, taken from culture after CMV antigen stimulation. The source is a human donor in good health (CMV status not recorded). Some clones in this sample may be carry-over from other donors' samples. CDR3s include the opening cysteine and the closing phenylalanine or tryptophan. The D gene is left open where the match is weak. Clone size is given for some rows only: seen once, a few or many times, or a class if the clone is expanded.

once	-	TRBV29-1	TRBJ2-5	TGCAGCGTCAGGAAAGGTACTAAACCTCAAGAGACCCAGTACTTC	CSVRKGTKPQETQYF
-	TRBD1	TRBV29-1	TRBJ2-7	TGCAGCGCCGCAGGGGGCTTAAACTACGAGCAGTACTTC	CSAAGGLNYEQYF
-	TRBD1	TRBV20-1	TRBJ1-2	TGCAGTGCTGGAGCTCGGGACAGGGGGGTCTGGGACTATGGCTACACCTTC	CSAGARDRGVWDYGYTF
many	-	TRBV7-6	TRBJ2-5	TGTGCCAGCAGGCGGGGCGGGGGCCCTGAGACCCAGTACTTC	CASRRGGGPETQYF
-	TRBD2	TRBV10-3	TRBJ2-5	TGTGCCATCAGTGAGTCTAGGGCTAGCGGGATTAAACAAGAGACCCAGTACTTC	CAISESRASGIKQETQYF
many	-	TRBV7-2	TRBJ2-3	TGTGCCAGCAGCTTAGTGCGGGGGCTCACAGATACGCAGTATTTT	CASSLVRGLTDTQYF
-	TRBD2	TRBV4-2	TRBJ2-2	TGTGCCAGCAGCCAAGAAGGGAGCGGGGGGTCCCCCACCGGGGAGCTGTTTTTT	CASSQEGSGGSPTGELFF
few	TRBD2	TRBV6-6	TRBJ2-1	TGTGCCAGCAGCAAAACTAGCGGCCCCTACAATGAGCAGTTCTTC	CASSKTSGPYNEQFF
-	-	TRBV28	TRBJ2-4	TGTGCCAGCAGCAGCATACCGGGTCCCTGGGAGCAAAACATTCAGTACTTC	CASSSIPGPWEQNIQYF
few	-	TRBV7-6	TRBJ2-5	TGTGCCAGCAGCCAGGATCTGGGGCAAGAGACCCAGTACTTC	CASSQDLGQETQYF
many	-	TRBV7-9	TRBJ2-1	TGTGCCAGCAGCTTACCGTATAGGACTAACAATGAGCAGTTCTTC	CASSLPYRTNNEQFF
-	TRBD2	TRBV4-1	TRBJ2-1	TGCGCCAGCAGCCTCCGTTTAGCGGGGGACTCCTACAATGAGCAGTTCTTC	CASSLRLAGDSYNEQFF